The clone carrying this T cell receptor (beta chain) showed up just a few times. One entry per CDR3 protein results from TCRdb running MiXCR on the PCR reads. The sample contains more than 20,000 distinct CDR3 sequences, 45% to 55% of which appear only once. The ends were cut back, 3 bases at V and 1 base at J, with 11 bases in the middle. CDR3 length equals 15 residues. Looked up from germline, CDR1 is MNHEY and CDR2 is SMNVEV (reference sequence). The data are from a study of vaccination and CD4 T cells after COVID-19. The clonotype comes from a human donor who had recovered from COVID-19. The material sequenced was CD4+ T cells from blood, taken before SARS-CoV-2 vaccination. This chain joins TRBV27 and TRBJ2-3, with TRBD1 as a possible D gene (6 bases). The CDR3 sequence is CASSFRGDGTDTQYF. The DNA of the CDR3 is TGTGCCAGCAGTTTCAGGGGCGATGGCACAGATACGCAGTATTTT.